The rows below give T cell receptor beta chains drawn from one sample of a study of T-cell reconstitution after alpha-beta-depleted transplantation in children. From the PCR reads, TCRdb called clonotypes with MiXCR, one entry per CDR3 protein. The data show approximately 8,200 distinct CDR3 sequences, 30% seen once. This specimen was peripheral blood, taken 60 days after TCRalphabeta/CD19-depleted stem cell transplant. The receptors shown here come from a boy under three years old who had a stem cell transplant for SCID, so the T cells may come from the graft donor. CDR3s include the opening cysteine and the closing phenylalanine or tryptophan. D genes are given only for firm matches. Rows may omit the clone size; those that give it use once, few, many or a size class.

size: once; J: TRBJ2-5; length: 13; D: .; V: TRBV11-2; DNA: TGTGCCAGCAGCTTCGAGGTACAAGAGACCCAGTACTTC; CDR3: CASSFEVQETQYF
size: many; J: TRBJ1-1; length: 16; D: TRBD1; V: TRBV5-1; DNA: TGCGCCAGCAGCTCCCGAACGGGACAGGGGAACACTGAAGCTTTCTTT; CDR3: CASSSRTGQGNTEAFF
size: .; J: TRBJ1-2; length: 15; D: .; V: TRBV5-1; DNA: TGCGCCAGCAGCCCCCGGGAAAGGGAAGGCGGTGGCTACACCTTC; CDR3: CASSPREREGGGYTF
size: medium-sized; J: TRBJ2-1; length: 14; D: .; V: TRBV19; DNA: TGTGCCAGTAGTAGAGGGCAGGGTTGGAATGAGCAGTTCTTC; CDR3: CASSRGQGWNEQFF
size: medium-sized; J: TRBJ1-3; length: 16; D: .; V: TRBV21-1; DNA: TGTGCCAGCAGCGCCCCTGACACGAGCTCTGGAAACACCATATATTTT; CDR3: CASSAPDTSSGNTIYF
size: medium-sized; J: TRBJ2-7; length: 16; D: .; V: TRBV4-1; DNA: TGCGCCAGCAGCCAAGATCGGGGATCGACTTCCTACGAGCAGTACTTC; CDR3: CASSQDRGSTSYEQYF
size: many; J: TRBJ1-2; length: 15; D: TRBD1; V: TRBV25-1; DNA: TGTGCCAGCTTTACACGACAGGGGACAATCTATGGCTACACCTTC; CDR3: CASFTRQGTIYGYTF
size: medium-sized; J: TRBJ2-1; length: 16; D: .; V: TRBV7-3; DNA: TGTGCCAGCAGCGCCCACAGGAAGGGTTTCTACAATGAGCAGTTCTTC; CDR3: CASSAHRKGFYNEQFF
size: many; J: TRBJ2-5; length: 13; D: .; V: TRBV6-1; DNA: TGTGCCAGCAGCGAACAGCTTCAAGAGACCCAGTACTTC; CDR3: CASSEQLQETQYF
size: medium-sized; J: TRBJ1-2; length: 16; D: TRBD1; V: TRBV7-8; DNA: TGTGCCAGCAGGGACAGGGGGAGAAGAGATGGCTATGGCTACACCTTC; CDR3: CASRDRGRRDGYGYTF
size: .; J: TRBJ2-7; length: 16; D: TRBD2; V: TRBV5-5; DNA: TGTGCCAGCATCCTGGGACTAGGCCAAAGCTCCTACGAGCAGTACTTC; CDR3: CASILGLGQSSYEQYF
size: few; J: TRBJ2-5; length: 13; D: .; V: TRBV12-3/TRBV12-4; DNA: TGTGCCAGCACTCAGACTAGTCCAGAGACCCAGTACTTC; CDR3: CASTQTSPETQYF
size: many; J: TRBJ2-2; length: 17; D: TRBD2; V: TRBV14; DNA: TGTGCCAGCAGCCAAGATGAGCGGGGGGGCAACACCGGGGAGCTGTTTTTT; CDR3: CASSQDERGGNTGELFF
size: medium-sized; J: TRBJ1-1; length: 18; D: .; V: TRBV5-1; DNA: TGCGCCAGCAGCTTGGCCCTATACGTCCACACCCAGAACACTGAAGCTTTCTTT; CDR3: CASSLALYVHTQNTEAFF
size: medium-sized; J: TRBJ2-3; length: 12; D: .; V: TRBV29-1; DNA: TGCAGCGTTGTCAGGACCACAGATACGCAGTATTTT; CDR3: CSVVRTTDTQYF
size: .; J: TRBJ2-5; length: 15; D: .; V: TRBV7-2; DNA: TGTGCCAGCAGCTTAGCGTTGGGTATCGGAGAGACCCAGTACTTC; CDR3: CASSLALGIGETQYF
size: medium-sized; J: TRBJ1-1; length: 13; D: .; V: TRBV7-3; DNA: TGTGCCAGCAGCTCCAACGCCGGGTCCAAAGCTTTCTTT; CDR3: CASSSNAGSKAFF
size: .; J: TRBJ2-7; length: 12; D: TRBD1; V: TRBV27; DNA: TGTGCCAGCAGTTTCACAGGGGCGGAGCAGTACTTC; CDR3: CASSFTGAEQYF
size: .; J: TRBJ1-6; length: 17; D: .; V: TRBV5-7; DNA: TGTGCCATCAACCCCGGTCTGGGTTTACCCTATAATTCACCCCTCCACTTT; CDR3: CAINPGLGLPYNSPLHF
size: .; J: TRBJ2-1; length: 16; D: TRBD2; V: TRBV5-1; DNA: TGCGCCAGCAGCTTGATGCTAGCGGGAGGGGTCGGTGAGCAGTTCTTC; CDR3: CASSLMLAGGVGEQFF
size: many; J: TRBJ1-6; length: 15; D: TRBD1; V: TRBV6-5; DNA: TGTGCCAGCCGCAACCCGGGACAGGGAGTATCACCCCTCCACTTT; CDR3: CASRNPGQGVSPLHF
size: medium-sized; J: TRBJ2-2; length: 16; D: TRBD1; V: TRBV5-1; DNA: TGCGCCAGCAGCTATCCAGGGGGCGGGAACACCGGGGAGCTGTTTTTT; CDR3: CASSYPGGGNTGELFF
size: medium-sized; J: TRBJ2-1; length: 16; D: .; V: TRBV12-5; DNA: TGTGCTAGTGGTTTGGATCTCGAGAGTGCCTACAATGAGCAGTTCTTC; CDR3: CASGLDLESAYNEQFF
size: medium-sized; J: TRBJ1-6; length: 16; D: .; V: TRBV20-1; DNA: TGCAGTGCTAGAGATCTTGAGAGCTCCTATAATTCACCCCTCCACTTT; CDR3: CSARDLESSYNSPLHF
size: medium-sized; J: TRBJ2-7; length: 12; D: .; V: TRBV10-3; DNA: TGTGCCATCAGTGTAGGGTTTGGGGAGCAGTACTTC; CDR3: CAISVGFGEQYF
size: once; J: TRBJ2-1; length: 16; D: TRBD2; V: TRBV28; DNA: TGTGCCAGCAGTACCTCTAGCGGGAGCTATCACAATGAGCAGTTCTTC; CDR3: CASSTSSGSYHNEQFF
size: many; J: TRBJ2-3; length: 16; D: TRBD2; V: TRBV20-1; DNA: TGCAGTGCTGGTCTAGCGGGGGGGCGAGGCACAGATACGCAGTATTTT; CDR3: CSAGLAGGRGTDTQYF
size: medium-sized; J: TRBJ2-4; length: 13; D: .; V: TRBV7-2; DNA: TGTGCCAGCAGCCCTTTAGCCAAAAACATTCAGTACTTC; CDR3: CASSPLAKNIQYF
size: .; J: TRBJ2-5; length: 14; D: TRBD2; V: TRBV5-1; DNA: TGCGCCAGCAGCCCCCCGACAGCGGGGGGGACCCAGTACTTC; CDR3: CASSPPTAGGTQYF
size: many; J: TRBJ2-3; length: 18; D: TRBD2; V: TRBV11-1; DNA: TGTGCCAGCAGCTTACCCCGGACTAGCGGGGGGGCTGGGGATACGCAGTATTTT; CDR3: CASSLPRTSGGAGDTQYF
size: .; J: TRBJ2-3; length: 18; D: TRBD2; V: TRBV7-2; DNA: TGTGCCAGCAGCTTAGCGGGACTAGCGGGACCCGGCACAGATACGCAGTATTTT; CDR3: CASSLAGLAGPGTDTQYF
size: medium-sized; J: TRBJ1-5; length: 14; D: .; V: TRBV5-5; DNA: TGTGCCAGCAGCTTGCGCAGTGATAATCAGCCCCAGCATTTT; CDR3: CASSLRSDNQPQHF
size: .; J: TRBJ2-1; length: 14; D: TRBD2; V: TRBV12-3/TRBV12-4; DNA: TGTGCCACCACACCGGGACTAGGGTACAATGAGCAGTTCTTC; CDR3: CATTPGLGYNEQFF
size: medium-sized; J: TRBJ2-1; length: 13; D: .; V: TRBV3-1; DNA: TGTGCCAGCAGCCAAAGGGCAACATTTGAGCAGTTCTTC; CDR3: CASSQRATFEQFF
size: .; J: TRBJ2-7; length: 14; D: .; V: TRBV10-1; DNA: TGCGCCAGCAGTGAAGGGGGGCCCCCCTACGAGCAGTACTTC; CDR3: CASSEGGPPYEQYF
size: .; J: TRBJ2-2; length: 18; D: TRBD1; V: TRBV28; DNA: TGTGCCAGCAGTTTATTAGCCCCGGGACAGGGGAACACCGGGGAGCTGTTTTTT; CDR3: CASSLLAPGQGNTGELFF
size: many; J: TRBJ2-5; length: 13; D: .; V: TRBV5-1; DNA: TGCGCCAGCAAAAATAAGGAAGTAGAGACCCAGTACTTC; CDR3: CASKNKEVETQYF
size: many; J: TRBJ1-1; length: 15; D: .; V: TRBV11-2; DNA: TGTGCCAGCAGCTTTCGAAGGGGAAATAACCCTGAAGCTTTCTTT; CDR3: CASSFRRGNNPEAFF
size: .; J: TRBJ2-1; length: 15; D: TRBD1; V: TRBV3-1; DNA: TGTGCCAGCAGCCAAGACAGGGGGCCCTACAATGAGCAGTTCTTC; CDR3: CASSQDRGPYNEQFF
size: medium-sized; J: TRBJ1-1; length: 12; D: .; V: TRBV5-1; DNA: TGCGCCAGCCGACTGATGAACACTGAAGCTTTCTTT; CDR3: CASRLMNTEAFF
size: .; J: TRBJ2-5; length: 16; D: TRBD2; V: TRBV15; DNA: TGTGCCACCAGCAGAGAAGGACTAGCGGCCCGGGAGACCCAGTACTTC; CDR3: CATSREGLAARETQYF
size: medium-sized; J: TRBJ1-5; length: 13; D: TRBD1; V: TRBV20-1; DNA: TGCAGTGCTCGGACAGGGCACAATCAGCCCCAGCATTTT; CDR3: CSARTGHNQPQHF